This T cell receptor (beta chain) was captured by sequencing in a study of T cells in Graves' hyperthyroidism and ophthalmopathy. At the level of the study: Peripheral blood samples were taken at initial diagnosis, prior to any treatment. The study, taken as a whole, reports: By a 13 V-J model, ophthalmopathy was set apart from stable hyperthyroidism. The blood repertoire included most of the expanded thyroid clonotypes above 0.001.

Diagnostic decisions used clinical symptoms, serum thyroxine and TRAb, thyroid ultrasound and orbital computed tomography. V lost 5 bases and J lost 6, with 17 bases in between. Germline V lookup: CDR1 SEHNR, CDR2 FQNEAQ (reference sequence). This CDR3 comprises 14 residues. A note on this clonotype: Its matching antigen is unknown.

TCR beta CDR3 regions were amplified from RNA. Carried out on the TCR CDR3, a first-round RT-PCR used the HTBI primer set. TCRdb re-analysed the multiplex PCR reads in MiXCR, keeping a single row per CDR3 protein. The data show approximately 870,000 distinct CDR3 sequences, over 35% seen once. Sample: blood. This chain links TRBV7-9 with TRBJ2-7; D may be TRBD2 (6 bases). The source of this sequence is a man aged 18 to 30 with Graves' hyperthyroidism. CDR3: CASSNPDSGGEQYF. CDR3 nucleotide sequence: TGTGCCAGCAGCAACCCGGACTCCGGGGGCGAGCAGTACTTC.